Here is one T cell receptor (beta chain) with its context. This CDR3 has 13 residues. Trimming stripped 3 bases from V and 2 bases from J, with 9 bases between. CDR1 is SGHDT and CDR2 is YYEEEE in the germline V gene. The data derive from a study of T cell changes during pregnancy in multiple sclerosis. Assay used: immunoSEQ multiplex PCR; TCRdb lists only in-frame clones, some missing. The sample lists more than 80,000 clones, nearly 95% occurring once. This chain links TRBV5-6 with TRBJ2-7; tentatively, D is TRBD2 (5 bases). The origin of this receptor is a female donor with multiple sclerosis, enrolled in a pregnancy study. The sequencing used peripheral blood, collected in the second trimester of pregnancy. CDR3 region: CASSSGVTYEQYF. The CDR3 region has the DNA TGTGCCAGCAGCTCCGGGGTGACCTACGAGCAGTACTTC.